The 30 T cell receptor beta chains below were found in one sample sequenced in a study of T cell responses to AZD1222 COVID-19 vaccine. Some clones are missing from TCRdb's copy, which holds only in-frame ones; the method was immunoSEQ multiplex PCR. The data contain 150,000 or so clones, 90% to 95% of them singletons. The source material was peripheral blood, sampled 28 days after the second AZD1222 dose. The receptors shown here come from an adult who received the AZD1222 COVID-19 vaccine.

The chain recombines TRBV11-2 with TRBJ2-5; D might be TRBD2 (5 bases). The CDR3 is 14 residues long. Looked up from germline, CDR1 is SGHAT and CDR2 is FQNNGV. Trimming left V 0 bases short and J 1 base short, with 6 bases between. CDR3 DNA sequence: TGTGCCAGCAGCTTAGATCTAGCCCAAGAGACCCAGTACTTC. Residues: CASSLDLAQETQYF.

The V call is TRBV11-2, the J call TRBJ2-3; 7 nucleotides align to TRBD2. Germline loops: CDR1 SGHAT, CDR2 FQNNGV. The J segment lost 3 bases and the V segment lost 3 bases, leaving 6 bases of the junction unmatched. CDR3 length equals 15 residues. The CDR3 here is CASSFMAGETDTQYF. Written as DNA, the CDR3 is TGTGCCAGCAGCTTTATGGCGGGGGAGACAGATACGCAGTATTTT.

The rearrangement uses TRBV7-9 and TRBJ2-1; 8 bases map to TRBD1. The CDR3 length is 15 residues. The trim removed 5 bases at V and 4 bases at J, leaving 7 bases unmatched. Looked up from germline, CDR1 is SEHNR and CDR2 is FQNEAQ (reference sequence). The CDR3 DNA reads TGTGCCAGCAGCCTCGGACAGGGCGGGTACAATGAGCAGTTCTTC. Translation: CASSLGQGGYNEQFF.

The chain recombines TRBV5-4 with TRBJ2-7; 9 nucleotides align to TRBD1. The CDR3 totals 13 residues. Germline-derived CDR1 and CDR2 are SGHNT and YYREEE (reference sequence). Trimming at V came to 4 bases and at J to 6 bases, leaving 5 bases not matched to a gene. Here the CDR3 DNA reads TGTGCCAGCAGCGTGGGACAGGGCCCCGAGCAGTACTTC. This encodes CASSVGQGPEQYF.

Turning to this clone: This specimen includes other DNA sequences encoding the same CDR3. V and J are TRBV24-1 and TRBJ1-5, with no clear D. The germline V gene encodes CDR1 KGHDR and CDR2 SFDVKD. Trimming took 2 bases from V and 3 from J, leaving 1 base between them. The length of the CDR3 is 12 residues. Here the CDR3 reads CATSDSNQPQHF. DNA of the CDR3: TGTGCCACCAGTGATTCCAATCAGCCCCAGCATTTT.

The V call is TRBV29-1, the J call TRBJ2-5, with 9 bases identical to TRBD2. The CDR3 is 14 amino acids. The germline gives CDR1 SQVTM, CDR2 ANQGSEA. V trimming: 4 bases; J trimming: 1 base; junction bases outside the gene matches: 4. The DNA for the CDR3 is TGCAGCGTTGGCCTAGCGGGGCCCCAAGAGACCCAGTACTTC. It is translated as CSVGLAGPQETQYF.

The chain has TRBV4-2 and TRBJ2-7, with D perhaps being TRBD1 or TRBD2 (5 bases each). CDR1 and CDR2 (germline): LGHNA, YNFKEQ. CDR3 size: 14 residues. The V and J ends lost 5 bases and 3 bases respectively, with 14 bases between them. DNA for the CDR3: TGTGCCAGCAGCGAGGGACCAACCGGCTACGAGCAGTACTTC. It is translated as CASSEGPTGYEQYF.

J is TRBJ1-6 and V is TRBV2, with 8 bases that match TRBD1. With 6 bases clipped from V and 8 bases from J, the junction kept 6 bases outside the gene matches. CDR1 is SNHLY and CDR2 is FYNNEI in the germline V gene. The CDR3 extends over 14 amino acids. This CDR3 is CASRRQGRDSPLHF. As DNA, the CDR3 is TGTGCCAGCAGGAGACAGGGGCGCGATTCACCCCTCCACTTT.

This clone came up once. This rearrangement joins TRBV18 to TRBJ1-5, with D perhaps matching TRBD1 (5 bases). V lost 3 bases, J lost 6 bases, and 18 bases lay in between. The CDR3 is 16 amino acids. CDR1 is KGHSH and CDR2 is LQKENI in the germline V gene. The CDR3 is CASSPIGPRAAQPQHF. In DNA, the CDR3 is TGTGCCAGCTCACCCATTGGGCCCAGGGCGGCTCAGCCCCAGCATTTT.

V is TRBV6-5 and J is TRBJ1-4; the D is unclear. Germline lookup yields CDR1 MNHEY and CDR2 SVGAGI. CDR3 length: 14 residues. Trimming took off 6 bases at V and 4 bases at J, with 12 bases between the two ends. CDR3 sequence reads: CASRPTVNNEKLFF. The CDR3 nucleotides read TGTGCCAGCAGACCAACAGTGAATAATGAAAAACTGTTTTTT.

CDR3 protein: CASSPPPSSGASTDTQYF. DNA for the CDR3: TGTGCCAGCAGTCCCCCCCCCTCCTCGGGGGCTAGCACAGATACGCAGTATTTT. V usage is TRBV7-9 and J usage is TRBJ2-3, with D perhaps being TRBD1 or TRBD2 (6 bases each). Germline assignment: CDR1 SEHNR and CDR2 FQNEAQ (reference sequence). The CDR3 loop spans 18 amino acids. Trimming removed 6 bases from V and 0 bases from J, with 22 bases in between.

V gene TRBV7-2 combines with J gene TRBJ2-2; D is undetermined. This CDR3 region has 11 residues. Trimming took off 7 bases at V and 4 bases at J, with 4 bases between the two ends. Germline V lookup: CDR1 SGHTA, CDR2 FQGNSA. The CDR3 reads CASTPTGELFF. DNA for the CDR3: TGTGCCAGCACCCCCACCGGGGAGCTGTTTTTT.

The V gene is TRBV4-2, the J gene TRBJ1-3; TRBD1 is a possible D gene (5 bases). CDR1 is LGHNA and CDR2 is YNFKEQ in the germline V gene. The CDR3 length is 17 residues. Trimming shortened V by 0 bases and J by 0 bases, and 12 bases separated the two germline ends. The CDR3 nucleotides read TGTGCCAGCAGCCAAGAGGTGGGGCCAAGCTCTGGAAACACCATATATTTT. Translating gives CASSQEVGPSSGNTIYF.

V gene TRBV7-9 combines with J gene TRBJ1-4; 7 bases map to TRBD1. The germline V gene encodes CDR1 SEHNR and CDR2 FQNEAQ (reference sequence). CDR3 length: 14 amino acids. V lost 3 bases and J lost 6; bases outside the gene matches: 4. The CDR3, as DNA: TGTGCCAGCAGCTTCAGGGGGTTAGATGAAAAACTGTTTTTT. It codes for CASSFRGLDEKLFF.

This chain joins TRBV4-1 and TRBJ2-2; the D is unclear. CDR3 length: 12 residues. V dropped 0 bases and J dropped 9 bases, with 5 bases sitting between them. CDR1 is MGHRA and CDR2 is YSYEKL in the germline V gene. CDR3 residues: CASSQDRRELFF. The CDR3 DNA is TGCGCCAGCAGCCAAGATAGACGGGAGCTGTTTTTT.

The chain links TRBV14 to TRBJ2-3; D gene ambiguous. This CDR3 has 15 residues. Germline-derived CDR1 and CDR2 are SGHDN and FVKESK. Trimming left V 2 bases short and J 2 bases short, with 11 bases between. CDR3 protein: CASSQRFTVTDTQYF. Written as DNA, the CDR3 is TGTGCCAGCAGCCAACGGTTCACGGTCACAGATACGCAGTATTTT.

The genes are TRBV7-9 and TRBJ2-7; the D gene is possibly TRBD1 (6 bases). Looked up from germline, CDR1 is SEHNR and CDR2 is FQNEAQ (reference sequence). V was pared by 5 bases and J by 4 bases, with 27 bases between. The CDR3 runs 18 residues. CDR3 coding DNA: TGTGCCAGCAGCACCGGTACAGGGCACCTAGGGAGAAGTTACGAGCAGTACTTC. This sequence encodes CASSTGTGHLGRSYEQYF. The complete variable domain, with remaining parts taken from reference TRBV7-9 and TRBJ2-7, reads DTGVSQNPRHKITKRGQNVTFRCDPISEHNRLYWYRQTLGQGPEFLTYFQNEAQLEKSRLLSDRFSAERPKGSFSTLEIQRTEQGDSAMYLCASSTGTGHLGRSYEQYFGPGTRLTVT.

The V gene is TRBV6-2 or TRBV6-3, the J gene TRBJ2-7; 7 bases line up with TRBD1. Germline V gene lookup returns CDR1 MNHEY and CDR2 SVGEGT. After removal of 4 bases from V and 3 bases from J, the junction contained 9 bases not matched to a gene. CDR3 size: 15 residues. The CDR3 bases are TGTGCCAGCAGTTCTGCACTAGGGACAGACTACGAGCAGTACTTC. This sequence encodes CASSSALGTDYEQYF.

The rearrangement uses TRBV30 and TRBJ1-4; no definite D call. CDR1 GTSNPN and CDR2 SVGIG come from the germline V gene (reference sequence). V was pared by 4 bases and J by 7 bases, with 7 bases between. This CDR3 has 11 residues. The CDR3 DNA reads as TGTGCCTGGAAATCCGGTGAAAAACTGTTTTTT. It specifies CAWKSGEKLFF.

The chain employs TRBV6-2 or TRBV6-3 and TRBJ1-5; no definite D call. V was pared by 2 bases and J by 2 bases, with 4 bases between. This CDR3 has 13 residues. Germline-derived CDR1 and CDR2 are MNHEY and SVGEGT. CDR3 coding DNA: TGTGCCAGCAGTTACATAGGCAATCAGCCCCAGCATTTT. Translated: CASSYIGNQPQHF.

The V gene is TRBV20-1, the J gene TRBJ2-5; 7 positions agree with TRBD2. The germline V gene encodes CDR1 DFQATT and CDR2 SNEGSKA (reference sequence). The CDR3 length is 11 residues. This CDR3 is CSGLEKETQYF. CDR3 nucleotide sequence: TGCAGCGGACTAGAGAAGGAGACCCAGTACTTC.

The chain has TRBV9 and TRBJ1-2; D unresolved. Trimming removed 3 bases from V and 3 bases from J, with 9 bases in between. The CDR3 covers 13 residues. Germline V gives CDR1 SGDLS, CDR2 YYNGEE. CDR3: CASSATGHYGYTF. DNA of the CDR3: TGTGCCAGCAGCGCCACGGGTCACTATGGCTACACCTTC.

With regard to this clone: Different DNA sequences within this sample yield the same CDR3. The V gene is TRBV18, the J gene TRBJ1-2; no firm D call. Germline loops: CDR1 KGHSH, CDR2 LQKENI. CDR3 length: 13 residues. V was shortened by 3 bases and J by 4 bases, with 9 bases between the two germline ends. The CDR3 reads CASSPPGGYGYTF. The CDR3 DNA sequence: TGTGCCAGCTCACCTCCGGGTGGCTATGGCTACACCTTC. Full variable domain (missing parts from reference TRBV18 and TRBJ1-2): NAGVMQNPRHLVRRRGQEARLRCSPMKGHSHVYWYRQLPEEGLKFMVYLQKENIIDESGMPKERFSAEFPKEGPSILRIQQVVRGDSAAYFCASSPPGGYGYTFGSGTRLTVV.

V is TRBV3-1 (or the pseudogene TRBV3-2) and J is TRBJ2-7; no clear D. V dropped 1 base and J dropped 3 bases, with 13 bases sitting between them. Germline lookup yields CDR1 LGHDT and CDR2 YNNKEL (reference sequence). This CDR3 contains 15 residues. The CDR3: CASSQGNRRYYEQYF. CDR3 DNA sequence: TGTGCCAGCAGCCAAGGGAACAGACGCTACTACGAGCAGTACTTC.

The gene calls are TRBV29-1 and TRBJ1-1, with 7 positions matching TRBD1. CDR1 is SQVTM, CDR2 ANQGSEA, per germline. This CDR3 has 12 residues. V shed 4 bases and J 3 bases; nucleotides not matched to a gene: 2. CDR3 protein: CSVGQGDTEAFF. The CDR3 coding sequence is TGCAGCGTTGGGCAGGGGGACACTGAAGCTTTCTTT.

This clone was recorded a few times. The chain recombines TRBV19 with TRBJ2-7, with 11 bases lining up with TRBD2. Per the germline V gene, CDR1 is LNHDA and CDR2 is SQIVND (reference sequence). V shed 3 bases, J shed 3 bases, and the junction held 4 bases outside the gene matches. The CDR3 is 15 amino acids. The DNA for the CDR3 is TGTGCCAGTAGTATGTTTACTAGCGGGGGCTACGAGCAGTACTTC. Its protein product is CASSMFTSGGYEQYF. Drawing the rest from reference TRBV19 and TRBJ2-7, the complete variable domain is DGGITQSPKYLFRKEGQNVTLSCEQNLNHDAMYWYRQDPGQGLRLIYYSQIVNDFQKGDIAEGYSVSREKKESFPLTVTSAQKNPTAFYLCASSMFTSGGYEQYFGPGTRLTVT.

This clone showed up just a few times. The chain links TRBV2 to TRBJ1-2; D ambiguous. The CDR3 is 12 residues long. CDR1 and CDR2 (germline): SNHLY, FYNNEI. Trimming took off 3 bases at V and 3 bases at J, with 5 bases between the two ends. CDR3 residues: CASSESDYGYTF. CDR3 nucleotides: TGTGCCAGCAGTGAGTCCGACTATGGCTACACCTTC.

The CDR3 nucleotides are TGTGCCAGCAGCTTGGGCGGAGGCTTTCAAGAGACCCAGTACTTC. Its protein product is CASSLGGGFQETQYF. V and J are TRBV5-4 and TRBJ2-5; TRBD2 is a possible D gene (5 bases). The CDR3 is 15 amino acids. Germline V gene sequence: CDR1 SGHNT, CDR2 YYREEE (reference sequence). Deletions cut 0 bases from V and 2 bases from J, with 11 bases between.

The chain has TRBV28 and TRBJ1-2; weak D call: TRBD1 (6 bases). Trimming pared 3 bases from V and 6 bases from J, leaving 11 bases between. CDR1 is MDHEN, CDR2 SYDVKM, per germline. The CDR3 length is 13 residues. CDR3 in DNA: TGTGCCAGCAGTTTTAACAGGGAAGATGGCTACACCTTC. Translated, it gives CASSFNREDGYTF.

This clone showed up just a few times. This chain connects TRBV27 to TRBJ2-2, with TRBD2 matching 13 bases. V lost 5 bases to trimming and J lost 6 bases; unmatched junction nucleotides: 6. This CDR3 spans 16 amino acids. Germline CDR1 is MNHEY and CDR2 is SMNVEV (reference sequence). CDR3 sequence reads: CASSRPTSGRAGELFF. CDR3 sequence (DNA): TGTGCCAGCAGTCGACCAACTAGCGGGAGGGCCGGGGAGCTGTTTTTT.